These T cell receptor beta chains were read from a single sample in a study of beta chain features in type 1 diabetes. This table comes from immunoSEQ multiplex PCR, and its TCRdb copy is limited to in-frame clones, with some not included. The repertoire holds about 640,000 clones, around 11% seen once, with more than 0.095% in the top ten. The source material was naive CD4+ T cells from blood. All receptors come from a man younger than 40 with type 1 diabetes. CDR3s include the opening cysteine and the closing phenylalanine or tryptophan. Fields, in order: clone size, D gene, J gene, V gene, CDR3 protein, CDR3 DNA. D genes are given only for firm matches. A row's size may be missing; if present it is once, few, many or a size class.

abundance: NA
d_gene: TRBD1
j_gene: TRBJ1-2
v_gene: TRBV5-1
CDR3aa: CASNRDSPTYGYTF
CDR3nt: TGCGCCAGCAATCGGGACAGCCCTACCTATGGCTACACCTTC

abundance: NA
d_gene: NA
j_gene: TRBJ1-2
v_gene: TRBV9
CDR3aa: CASSVDEVYGYTF
CDR3nt: TGTGCCAGCAGCGTAGATGAAGTCTATGGCTACACCTTC

abundance: NA
d_gene: NA
j_gene: TRBJ2-4
v_gene: TRBV11-3
CDR3aa: CASSLGGGRAKNIQYF
CDR3nt: TGTGCCAGCAGCTTGGGGGGCGGGAGAGCCAAAAACATTCAGTACTTC

abundance: NA
d_gene: NA
j_gene: TRBJ2-5
v_gene: TRBV19
CDR3aa: CASSTLGVRETQYF
CDR3nt: TGTGCCAGTAGTACCCTGGGAGTTCGAGAGACCCAGTACTTC

abundance: few
d_gene: TRBD1
j_gene: TRBJ1-2
v_gene: TRBV20-1
CDR3aa: CSAGTGYGYTF
CDR3nt: TGCAGTGCTGGGACAGGATATGGCTACACCTTC

abundance: once
d_gene: TRBD1
j_gene: TRBJ2-5
v_gene: TRBV5-1
CDR3aa: CASSIGTGGETQYF
CDR3nt: TGCGCCAGCAGCATCGGGACAGGGGGAGAGACCCAGTACTTC

abundance: NA
d_gene: NA
j_gene: TRBJ1-5
v_gene: TRBV27
CDR3aa: CASSFGSRRQPQHF
CDR3nt: TGTGCCAGCAGTTTCGGCAGTCGCAGGCAGCCCCAGCATTTT

abundance: NA
d_gene: NA
j_gene: TRBJ2-2
v_gene: TRBV5-4
CDR3aa: CASSTRVDAGELFF
CDR3nt: TGTGCCAGCAGCACCCGGGTGGACGCCGGGGAGCTGTTTTTT

abundance: few
d_gene: NA
j_gene: TRBJ2-3
v_gene: TRBV9
CDR3aa: CASSVVGAPDTQYF
CDR3nt: TGTGCCAGCAGCGTAGTCGGAGCCCCGGATACGCAGTATTTT

abundance: few
d_gene: TRBD1
j_gene: TRBJ2-7
v_gene: TRBV6-5
CDR3aa: CAGQDRLGAYEQYF
CDR3nt: TGTGCCGGACAGGACCGGCTGGGGGCCTACGAGCAGTACTTC

abundance: NA
d_gene: NA
j_gene: TRBJ1-5
v_gene: TRBV9
CDR3aa: CASSVEGVSQPQHF
CDR3nt: TGTGCCAGCAGCGTAGAGGGGGTAAGTCAGCCCCAGCATTTT

abundance: NA
d_gene: TRBD1
j_gene: TRBJ2-7
v_gene: TRBV29-1
CDR3aa: CSVTGQGAYEQYF
CDR3nt: TGCAGCGTGACGGGACAGGGGGCCTACGAGCAGTACTTC

abundance: NA
d_gene: NA
j_gene: TRBJ2-1
v_gene: TRBV30
CDR3aa: CASDYFRGAEQFF
CDR3nt: TGTGCCAGCGACTACTTTAGAGGGGCTGAGCAGTTCTTC

abundance: NA
d_gene: NA
j_gene: TRBJ1-2
v_gene: TRBV28
CDR3aa: CASSPMDYGYTF
CDR3nt: TGTGCCAGCAGTCCTATGGACTATGGCTACACCTTC

abundance: many
d_gene: TRBD1
j_gene: TRBJ2-4
v_gene: TRBV7-9
CDR3aa: CASSLKGQQYF
CDR3nt: TGTGCCAGCAGCTTAAAGGGACAGCAGTACTTC

abundance: NA
d_gene: NA
j_gene: TRBJ1-5
v_gene: TRBV7-6
CDR3aa: CASSRHSNQPQHF
CDR3nt: TGTGCCAGCAGCCGCCATAGCAATCAGCCCCAGCATTTT